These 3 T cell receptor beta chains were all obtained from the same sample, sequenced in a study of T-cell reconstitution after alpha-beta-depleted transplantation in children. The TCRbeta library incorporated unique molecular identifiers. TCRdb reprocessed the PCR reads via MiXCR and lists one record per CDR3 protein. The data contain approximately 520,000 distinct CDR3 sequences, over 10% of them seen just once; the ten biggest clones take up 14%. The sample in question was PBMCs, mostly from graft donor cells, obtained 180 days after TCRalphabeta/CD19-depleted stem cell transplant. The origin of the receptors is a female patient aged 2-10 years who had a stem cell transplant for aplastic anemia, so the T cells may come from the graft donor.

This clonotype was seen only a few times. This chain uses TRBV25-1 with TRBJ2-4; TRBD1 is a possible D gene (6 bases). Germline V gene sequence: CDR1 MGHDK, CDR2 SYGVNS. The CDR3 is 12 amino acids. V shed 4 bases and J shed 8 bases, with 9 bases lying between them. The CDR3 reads CASSVGADIQYF. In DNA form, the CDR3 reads TGTGCCAGCAGTGTGGGGGCGGACATTCAGTACTTC.

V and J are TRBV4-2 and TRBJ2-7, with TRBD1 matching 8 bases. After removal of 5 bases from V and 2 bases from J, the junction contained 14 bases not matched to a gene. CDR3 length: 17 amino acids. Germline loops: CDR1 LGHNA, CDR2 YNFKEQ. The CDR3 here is CASSKGKATGATYEQYF. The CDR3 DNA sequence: TGTGCCAGCAGCAAAGGGAAAGCGACAGGGGCCACCTACGAGCAGTACTTC.

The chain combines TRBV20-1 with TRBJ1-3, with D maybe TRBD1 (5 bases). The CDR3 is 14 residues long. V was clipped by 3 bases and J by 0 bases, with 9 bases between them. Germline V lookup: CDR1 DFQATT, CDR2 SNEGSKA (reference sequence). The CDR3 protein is CSASRGISGNTIYF. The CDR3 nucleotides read TGCAGTGCTAGTAGGGGAATCTCTGGAAACACCATATATTTT.